These 8 T cell receptor beta chains came from one sample sequenced in a study of cytomegalovirus exposure and HLA in healthy donors. A multiplex PCR was run with 60 Vbeta primers and 13 Jbeta primers. Here immunoSEQ multiplex PCR was the method, and the copy in TCRdb shows in-frame clones only, minus some. The table shows 100,000 or so clones, with around three quarters occurring only once. Specimen: PBMCs. These receptors were obtained from a man aged 25-45 years in good health and CMV-seronegative.

The sample holds one count of this clone. The J gene is TRBJ1-5, the V gene TRBV27; D may be TRBD1 (5 bases). Looked up from germline, CDR1 is MNHEY and CDR2 is SMNVEV (reference sequence). This CDR3 is 14 amino acids long. Trimming shortened V by 3 bases and J by 2 bases, and 8 bases separated the two germline ends. CDR3 residues: CASSFQGGNQPQHF. Written as DNA, the CDR3 is TGTGCCAGCAGTTTCCAGGGTGGCAATCAGCCCCAGCATTTT.

This sequence joins TRBV4-3 and TRBJ2-1; D may be TRBD2 (6 bases). The CDR3 has 15 amino acids. Trimming took 3 bases from V and 1 from J, leaving 10 bases between them. Per the germline V gene, CDR1 is LGHNA and CDR2 is YSLEER. CDR3 bases: TGCGCCAGCAGCCAGCGGGACCGATCCTACAATGAGCAGTTCTTC. It specifies CASSQRDRSYNEQFF.

The V gene is TRBV5-5, the J gene TRBJ2-3; maybe TRBD2 (6 bases). The CDR3 consists of 16 residues. Trimming cost V 4 bases and J 0 bases, with 15 bases left between them. Germline V lookup: CDR1 SGHKS, CDR2 YYEKEE (reference sequence). DNA for the CDR3: TGTGCCAGCAGCCCGCTGGCCGCGGGGAGCACAGATACGCAGTATTTT. It yields the protein CASSPLAAGSTDTQYF.

This rearrangement joins TRBV30 to TRBJ1-6; D perhaps matches TRBD1 (6 bases). The CDR3 is 13 residues long. Germline values: CDR1 GTSNPN, CDR2 SVGIG (reference sequence). The V gene lost 3 bases and the J gene lost 6 bases, with 9 bases spanning the gap. Here the CDR3 reads CAWRTGPNSPLHF. The CDR3 DNA reads as TGTGCCTGGAGGACAGGTCCTAATTCACCCCTCCACTTT.

The V and J genes are TRBV6-1 and TRBJ1-2; 8 bases fit TRBD1. The CDR3 sequence is 14 residues long. Germline lookup yields CDR1 MNHNS and CDR2 SASEGT. The V and J ends lost 7 bases and 1 base, in that order; junction bases with no gene match: 5. Here the CDR3 reads CASTGQVLNYGYTF. In nucleotides, the CDR3 is TGTGCCAGCACGGGACAGGTCCTTAACTATGGCTACACCTTC.

This chain uses TRBV6-4 with TRBJ2-1, with 7 bases fitting TRBD2. V shed 5 bases, J shed 5 bases, and the junction held 3 bases outside the gene matches. Germline V CDR1 and CDR2: MRHNA, SNTAGT. The CDR3 is 13 residues long. The CDR3 region is CASSLAENNEQFF. CDR3 DNA: TGTGCCAGCAGTCTAGCGGAGAACAATGAGCAGTTCTTC.

The V and J genes are TRBV27 and TRBJ1-2; D not certain. Per the germline V gene, CDR1 is MNHEY and CDR2 is SMNVEV (reference sequence). Trimming cost V 5 bases and J 5 bases, with 15 bases left between them. CDR3 length equals 14 residues. The CDR3 spells CASSPRRRTYGYTF. As DNA, the CDR3 is TGTGCCAGCAGTCCCCGGAGGCGGACGTATGGCTACACCTTC.

This clone was observed a few times. V gene TRBV7-2 combines with J gene TRBJ2-7; a weak D match, TRBD1 (5 bases). The germline gives CDR1 SGHTA, CDR2 FQGNSA. The V end lost 6 bases, the J end lost 0 bases, and 12 bases lay between the germline ends. The CDR3 sequence is 14 residues long. The CDR3 DNA follows: TGTGCCAGCAGACTCACAGGATACTCCTACGAGCAGTACTTC. Translated: CASRLTGYSYEQYF.